This T cell receptor beta chain was captured in a study of T cell changes during pregnancy in multiple sclerosis. Germline CDR1 SEHNR, CDR2 FQNEAQ (reference sequence). Trimming removed 3 bases from V and 0 bases from J; junction bases left unmatched: 12. The CDR3 covers 18 residues. Profiled with immunoSEQ multiplex PCR; TCRdb holds only in-frame clones, not every one. The sample contains about 40,000 clones, around 94% of which appear only once. The rearrangement joins TRBV7-9 to TRBJ1-1, with 8 bases aligning to TRBD1. The sequence derives from a female donor with multiple sclerosis, enrolled in a pregnancy study. This material consisted of CD8+ T cells from peripheral blood mononuclear cells, taken in the third trimester of pregnancy. The CDR3 spells CASSFPPRRTGMNTEAFF. The CDR3, as DNA: TGTGCCAGCAGCTTTCCACCCAGGAGGACAGGGATGAACACTGAAGCTTTCTTT.